One sample yielded the 19 T cell receptor beta chains listed below, sequenced in a study of Graves' ophthalmopathy and Graves' hyperthyroidism. RNA transcripts were the source from which TCR beta CDR3 regions were amplified. RT-PCR in the first round used HTBI primers; a second-round multiplex PCR followed. Each CDR3 protein is one row after TCRdb ran MiXCR on the multiplex PCR reads. The data contain approximately 1.2 million distinct CDR3 sequences, 35% to 40% of them seen just once; the ten biggest clones take up over 8.5%. Sequenced material: peripheral blood or thyroid tissue (not recorded which). All receptors derive from an adult man with Graves' hyperthyroidism.

This clonotype was detected a few times. The J gene is TRBJ2-7, the V gene TRBV3-1, with 7 positions matching TRBD1. The ends lost 1 base at V and 6 bases at J; junction bases unmatched: 9. The CDR3 runs 15 residues. Germline V CDR1 and CDR2: LGHDT, YNNKEL (reference sequence). The CDR3 sequence is CASSQAQGFTREQYF. CDR3 DNA: TGTGCCAGCAGCCAAGCACAGGGGTTTACTCGCGAGCAGTACTTC.

This clonotype was recorded many times. This chain connects TRBV20-1 to TRBJ2-5; 7 nucleotides match TRBD1. J lost 5 bases, V lost 0 bases, and 9 bases had no gene match. Per germline, CDR1 DFQATT and CDR2 SNEGSKA (reference sequence). The CDR3 is 15 residues long. CDR3 sequence (DNA): TGCAGTGCTAGAGATTCAAGACAGGGTCAGGAGACCCAGTACTTC. This gives the protein CSARDSRQGQETQYF.

This clonotype was observed many times. The CDR3 region has the DNA TGTGCCAGCAGTGAATCTGAAAATCAGCCCCAGCATTTT. It yields the protein CASSESENQPQHF. The chain uses TRBV2 and TRBJ1-5; D is unresolved. Looked up from germline, CDR1 is SNHLY and CDR2 is FYNNEI. Trimming cost V 2 bases and J 4 bases, with 6 bases left between them. This CDR3 comprises 13 residues. Complete variable domain (other parts from reference TRBV2 and TRBJ1-5): EPEVTQTPSHQVTQMGQEVILRCVPISNHLYFYWYRQILGQKVEFLVSFYNNEISEKSEIFDDQFSVERPDGSNFTLKIRSTKLEDSAMYFCASSESENQPQHFGDGTRLSIL.

This clonotype has just one count. The chain employs TRBV20-1 and TRBJ1-5; TRBD1 aligns across 9 bases. CDR3 size: 14 residues. CDR1 and CDR2 (germline): DFQATT, SNEGSKA (reference sequence). DNA for the CDR3: TGCAGCACCGTGGACAGGGGCGGGGATCAGCCCCAGCATTTT. It translates to CSTVDRGGDQPQHF.

There are many counts of this clonotype. The CDR3 DNA reads TGTGCCAGCAGTTACGCAGGGGTGTCGCCCGAGCAGTACTTC. This sequence encodes CASSYAGVSPEQYF. The V call is TRBV6-5, the J call TRBJ2-7; tentatively, D is TRBD1 (6 bases). V lost 2 bases to trimming and J lost 6 bases, with 14 bases between them. CDR1 is MNHEY, CDR2 SVGAGI, per germline. This CDR3 comprises 14 residues.

This clonotype was recorded at least ten times. V is TRBV5-1 and J is TRBJ2-7, with unresolved D. Germline values: CDR1 SGHRS, CDR2 YFSETQ. The V and J ends lost 0 bases and 6 bases respectively, with 7 bases between them. The CDR3 spans 12 residues. The CDR3 spells CASSLDFAEQYF. The CDR3 DNA sequence: TGCGCCAGCAGCTTGGACTTCGCCGAGCAGTACTTC.

V and J are TRBV20-1 and TRBJ2-5, with 8 bases matching TRBD1. This CDR3 is 16 amino acids long. CDR1 is DFQATT and CDR2 is SNEGSKA in the germline V gene (reference sequence). V shed 6 bases, J shed 5 bases, and the junction held 17 bases outside the gene matches. CDR3 nucleotides: TGCAGTGCCAAAACCCCGGGACAGGAGTCTGGGGAGACCCAGTACTTC. This encodes CSAKTPGQESGETQYF.

This clonotype was seen repeatedly, ten times or more. The CDR3 loop reads CATSHILTGTGALYEKLFF. As DNA, the CDR3 is TGTGCCACCAGCCATATACTGACCGGGACAGGGGCCTTATATGAAAAACTGTTTTTT. The rearrangement uses TRBV15 and TRBJ1-4; 10 nucleotides align to TRBD1. V lost 5 bases, J lost 6 bases, and 18 bases stayed unmatched. Germline V gene lookup returns CDR1 LNHNV and CDR2 YYDKDF (reference sequence). CDR3 length: 19 amino acids.

J is TRBJ1-1 and V is TRBV16; 8 nucleotides agree with TRBD1. This CDR3 has 16 residues. The V gene's germline CDR1 is KGHSY and CDR2 FQNENV. The trim removed 3 bases at V and 1 base at J, leaving 7 bases unmatched. Here the CDR3 DNA reads TGTGCCAGCAGCCATGCCATCGGGACAGGGAACACTGAAGCTTTCTTT. Translation gives CASSHAIGTGNTEAFF.

The CDR3 DNA is TGTGCCAGCAGTGAAGGCGGGAGCACCGGGGAGCTGTTTTTT. This encodes CASSEGGSTGELFF. The chain employs TRBV25-1 and TRBJ2-2; TRBD2 aligns across 7 bases. Losses at the gene ends were 2 bases for V and 4 bases for J; bases not matched to a gene: 1. Germline-derived CDR1 and CDR2 are MGHDK and SYGVNS. CDR3 length: 14 residues.

This clonotype has at least ten counts. This sequence joins TRBV12-3 or TRBV12-4 and TRBJ2-2, with D possibly called TRBD1 or TRBD2 (5 bases each). The length of the CDR3 is 15 residues. The V end lost 5 bases, the J end lost 8 bases, and 18 bases lay between the germline ends. The CDR3 protein is CASSPGTTLRGELFF. The CDR3, as DNA: TGTGCCAGCAGTCCCGGGACCACCCTTCGGGGGGAGCTGTTTTTT.

This chain links TRBV29-1 with TRBJ2-7; TRBD1 agrees at 9 bases. The trim removed 7 bases at V and 0 bases at J, leaving 4 bases unmatched. Germline V gene data show CDR1 as SQVTM and CDR2 as ANQGSEA. The CDR3 is made up of 13 amino acids. CDR3 DNA: TGCAGCGGGGGACAGGGTCTCTCCTACGAGCAGTACTTC. Encoded protein: CSGGQGLSYEQYF.

The V call is TRBV29-1, the J call TRBJ2-7; TRBD2 matches at 12 bases. Per the germline V gene, CDR1 is SQVTM and CDR2 is ANQGSEA. Trimming removed 7 bases from V and 5 bases from J; junction bases left unmatched: 9. This CDR3 has 14 residues. The CDR3 reads CSESGLAGGDEQYF. The CDR3 nucleotides read TGCAGCGAAAGCGGGCTAGCGGGAGGGGACGAGCAGTACTTC.

This clonotype was found a few times. The CDR3 sequence: CATSPQGSKGAFF. The DNA for the CDR3 is TGTGCCACCAGCCCTCAGGGGTCGAAAGGGGCTTTCTTT. The rearrangement links TRBV24-1 to TRBJ1-1, with a weak D call TRBD1 (6 bases). The V gene lost 7 bases and the J gene lost 11 bases, with 19 bases spanning the gap. This CDR3 is built from 13 residues. Per germline, CDR1 KGHDR and CDR2 SFDVKD.

This clonotype has ten or more counts. This chain uses TRBV5-8 with TRBJ1-4, with D perhaps matching TRBD1 (6 bases). Per germline, CDR1 SGHTS and CDR2 YDEGEE. V lost 4 bases and J lost 4, with 14 bases in between. CDR3 length: 15 amino acids. DNA of the CDR3: TGTGCCAGCAGCATTGGACTACAGGGTAATGAAAAACTGTTTTTT. Its protein product is CASSIGLQGNEKLFF. Together with reference TRBV5-8 and TRBJ1-4, the CDR3 gives the full variable domain: EAGVTQSPTHLIKTRGQQATLRCSPISGHTSVYWYQQALGLGLQFLLWYDEGEERNRGNFPPRFSGRQFPNYSSELNVNALELEDSALYLCASSIGLQGNEKLFFGSGTQLSVL.

The chain couples TRBV12-3 or TRBV12-4 to TRBJ1-1; TRBD1 might be the D (5 bases). This CDR3 spans 17 amino acids. Trimming stripped 4 bases from V and 3 bases from J, with 21 bases between. The CDR3 reads CASSYGMAGGRDTEAFF. The CDR3 DNA is TGTGCCAGCAGTTACGGCATGGCCGGGGGGAGGGACACTGAAGCTTTCTTT.

This clonotype has a handful of counts. The V call is TRBV9, the J call TRBJ2-7; TRBD1 might be the D (5 bases). The CDR3 consists of 13 residues. CDR1 and CDR2 (germline): SGDLS, YYNGEE. V gave up 3 bases and J gave up 9 bases, with 16 bases separating them. CDR3 residues: CASSDSTEGVQYF. The CDR3 DNA sequence: TGTGCCAGCAGCGACAGCACAGAAGGGGTGCAGTACTTC.

This clonotype came up a few times. The chain couples TRBV5-6 to TRBJ2-5, with 11 bases fitting TRBD2. Germline CDR1 is SGHDT and CDR2 is YYEEEE. The CDR3 length is 19 residues. V lost 0 bases, J lost 3 bases, and 13 bases stayed unmatched. Written as DNA, the CDR3 is TGTGCCAGCAGCTTGGGGCTAGCGGGAGGAGGTTGGTTCGAAGAGACCCAGTACTTC. This sequence encodes CASSLGLAGGGWFEETQYF.

This clonotype turned up a few times. The V and J genes are TRBV6-6 and TRBJ2-5; possible D gene TRBD2, 6 bases. Germline V gene lookup returns CDR1 MNHNY and CDR2 SVGAGI (reference sequence). The CDR3 runs 13 residues. V lost 8 bases and J 0 bases, leaving 10 bases between the germline ends. The DNA for the CDR3 is TGTGCCAGCCTTGCGGGGTACCAAGAGACCCAGTACTTC. Protein: CASLAGYQETQYF.